This T cell receptor (beta chain) was observed in a study of T cells in Graves' hyperthyroidism and ophthalmopathy. Stable Graves' hyperthyroidism denoted no ophthalmopathy progression over 18 months. With a duration under 2 months, the hyperthyroidism was newly diagnosed in patients aged 18 to 65. Uncontrolled infection, other autoimmune disease, pregnancy or lactation led to exclusion. Around 10 ml fresh peripheral blood yielded the PBMCs. Authors of the study amplified TCR beta CDR3 regions from RNA transcripts. HTBI primers were the set used in a first-round RT-PCR of the TCR CDR3. TCRdb called the multiplex PCR reads again in MiXCR, with one record for every CDR3 protein. The sample shows approximately 520,000 distinct CDR3 sequences, around 20% of them seen only once. CDR3 length equals 14 residues. Deletions cut 3 bases from V and 5 bases from J, with 11 bases between. This clonotype was seen repeatedly, ten times or more.

The gene calls are TRBV12-3 or TRBV12-4 and TRBJ1-5; TRBD1 might be the D (5 bases). This sequence originates from a man between 18 and 29 years old with Graves' hyperthyroidism. Sequenced input: blood. The CDR3 reads CASSFGGSDQPQHF. The DNA for the CDR3 is TGTGCCAGCAGTTTTGGGGGGTCGGATCAGCCCCAGCATTTT.